This entry is about one T cell receptor (beta chain). This entry belongs to a study of T cell responses to AZD1222 COVID-19 vaccine. Study at large: Analyses pooled second doses at about 4 or about 12 weeks.

Some clones are missing from TCRdb's copy, which holds only in-frame ones; the method was immunoSEQ multiplex PCR. This table holds more than 95,000 clones, 91% found once. The CDR3 length is 14 residues. Germline lookup yields CDR1 SGHRS and CDR2 YFSETQ. The V and J ends lost 3 bases and 6 bases, in that order; junction bases with no gene match: 6. The receptor was isolated from an adult in good health. Specimen: peripheral blood, collected on day 0 of AZD1222 vaccination. The chain recombines TRBV5-1 with TRBJ1-5; 7 bases are a match to TRBD1. The CDR3 sequence: CASSSRQGCQPQHF. The CDR3 nucleotides are TGCGCCAGCAGCTCTCGACAGGGTTGTCAGCCCCAGCATTTT.